Shown below are 26 T cell receptor beta chains from a single sample sequenced in a study of cytomegalovirus exposure and HLA in healthy donors. The study ran its PCR with 60 Vbeta and 13 Jbeta primers. TCRdb keeps only in-frame clones here, not all; method: immunoSEQ multiplex PCR. Of about 150,000 clones listed, approximately 72% were seen once; the top ten hold approximately 2%. Specimen: PBMCs. The receptors were gathered from a man in his forties or fifties in good health and CMV-seronegative.

The V and J genes are TRBV14 and TRBJ1-1, with 7 positions matching TRBD1. The CDR3 loop spans 15 amino acids. Germline V gene data show CDR1 as SGHDN and CDR2 as FVKESK. V lost 4 bases, J lost 4 bases, and 9 bases stayed unmatched. CDR3 loop: CASSRGTALITEAFF. CDR3 DNA: TGTGCCAGCAGCCGCGGGACAGCCCTTATCACTGAAGCTTTCTTT. Supplemented by reference TRBV14 and TRBJ1-1, the full variable domain reads EAGVTQFPSHSVIEKGQTVTLRCDPISGHDNLYWYRRVMGKEIKFLLHFVKESKQDESGMPNNRFLAERTGGTYSTLKVQPAELEDSGVYFCASSRGTALITEAFFGQGTRLTVV.

This chain joins TRBV25-1 and TRBJ1-4, with 8 bases fitting TRBD1. CDR3 length: 17 amino acids. Germline lookup yields CDR1 MGHDK and CDR2 SYGVNS. Losses at the gene ends were 6 bases for V and 3 bases for J; bases not matched to a gene: 12. For the CDR3, the DNA is TGTGCCAGCAGCCCCGACAGGGGTTCCGTTTCTAATGAAAAACTGTTTTTT. It codes for CASSPDRGSVSNEKLFF.

This rearrangement joins TRBV6-1 to TRBJ1-5; 7 bases are shared with TRBD1. With V trimmed by 5 bases and J by 2 bases, 3 bases remained unmatched. The CDR3 covers 14 residues. Per the germline V gene, CDR1 is MNHNS and CDR2 is SASEGT. The CDR3 sequence is CASSTQGGNQPQHF. The CDR3 DNA reads TGTGCCAGCAGTACCCAGGGGGGCAATCAGCCCCAGCATTTT.

For this clone: The same CDR3 can be traced to other DNA sequences in this sample. This chain connects TRBV11-2 to TRBJ2-7; 10 nucleotides agree with TRBD2. The CDR3 spans 15 residues. Germline CDR1 reads SGHAT; CDR2 reads FQNNGV. V trimming: 1 base; J trimming: 1 base; junction bases outside the gene matches: 1. CDR3 nucleotides: TGTGCCAGCAGCTTAGGGACTAGCGGTTCCTACGAGCAGTACTTC. Protein: CASSLGTSGSYEQYF.

The chain employs TRBV27 and TRBJ1-3; 9 nucleotides align to TRBD1. The CDR3 spans 14 residues. Trimming at V came to 8 bases and at J to 4 bases, leaving 6 bases not matched to a gene. The germline gives CDR1 MNHEY, CDR2 SMNVEV (reference sequence). CDR3 loop: CASATGGAGNTIYF. The CDR3 DNA is TGTGCCAGCGCCACAGGGGGCGCAGGAAACACCATATATTTT.

The DNA for the CDR3 is TGCGCCAGCAGCCAAGATCGCACTGCTTACAATGAGCAGTTCTTC. Its protein is CASSQDRTAYNEQFF. This chain joins TRBV4-3 and TRBJ2-1; D unclear. Germline CDR1 is LGHNA and CDR2 is YSLEER. This CDR3 is 15 amino acids long. Between the trimmed V and J ends, which lost 0 bases and 4 bases, there was a span of 10 bases.

The genes are TRBV5-6 and TRBJ2-5; the D gene is possibly TRBD2 (5 bases). The tail of the sequence fits TRBJ2-7 better, so the J call may be wrong. The CDR3 spans 14 residues. Germline assignment: CDR1 SGHDT and CDR2 YYEEEE. The CDR3 region is CASTTGVEGYEQYF. CDR3 bases: TGTGCCAGCACCACCGGGGTGGAAGGTTACGAGCAGTACTTC.

The genes are TRBV5-4 and TRBJ1-1; 7 nucleotides align to TRBD1. The CDR3 extends over 18 amino acids. The V gene's germline CDR1 is SGHNT and CDR2 YYREEE (reference sequence). J gave up 1 base and V 5 bases, and 17 bases lay outside the gene matches. As DNA, the CDR3 is TGTGCCAGCAGTCACGTACGGACAGGTAACAGAGGGAACACTGAAGCTTTCTTT. This translates into CASSHVRTGNRGNTEAFF.

The gene calls are TRBV9 and TRBJ2-1; 11 bases line up with TRBD1. The V segment lost 4 bases and the J segment 7 bases; nucleotides outside the gene matches: 7. CDR3 size: 15 residues. Germline CDR1 SGDLS, CDR2 YYNGEE. This CDR3 is CASSYRDRGLNEQFF. The CDR3 nucleotides read TGTGCCAGCAGCTATCGGGACAGGGGGTTGAATGAGCAGTTCTTC.

The chain recombines TRBV9 with TRBJ1-1, with D perhaps TRBD1 (5 bases). The germline V and J ends were trimmed by 4 bases and 4 bases, with 14 bases remaining between them. CDR1 SGDLS and CDR2 YYNGEE come from the germline V gene. CDR3 size: 14 residues. The DNA for the CDR3 is TGTGCCAGCAGCCCCGACGGGGGGAGCACTGAAGCTTTCTTT. Translation gives CASSPDGGSTEAFF. Full variable domain (missing parts from reference TRBV9 and TRBJ1-1): DSGVTQTPKHLITATGQRVTLRCSPRSGDLSVYWYQQSLDQGLQFLIQYYNGEERAKGNILERFSAQQFPDLHSELNLSSLELGDSALYFCASSPDGGSTEAFFGQGTRLTVV.

The chain joins TRBV14 to TRBJ2-7; 7 positions agree with TRBD1. The CDR3 covers 15 residues. V gave up 1 base and J gave up 1 base; unmatched junction bases: 4. Per germline, CDR1 SGHDN and CDR2 FVKESK. CDR3 in DNA: TGTGCCAGCAGCCAAGCCTCGGACAGGTCCTACGAGCAGTACTTC. Its translation: CASSQASDRSYEQYF.

The chain carries TRBV27 and TRBJ2-3; TRBD1 matches 10 bases. This CDR3 comprises 17 residues. With 5 bases clipped from V and 0 bases from J, the junction kept 8 bases outside the gene matches. The V gene's germline CDR1 is MNHEY and CDR2 SMNVEV (reference sequence). CDR3 nucleotide sequence: TGTGCCAGCAGTACCGGACAGGGGGGGTTAAGCACAGATACGCAGTATTTT. Protein sequence: CASSTGQGGLSTDTQYF.

V and J are TRBV7-9 and TRBJ2-1, with TRBD2 identical over 8 bases. The CDR3 has 16 residues. J lost 6 bases, V lost 5 bases, and 12 bases had no gene match. The germline V gene has CDR1 SEHNR and CDR2 FQNEAQ (reference sequence). The CDR3: CASSPPGLGVGNEQFF. CDR3 DNA: TGTGCCAGCAGCCCGCCGGGACTAGGAGTCGGCAATGAGCAGTTCTTC.

A word on this clone: Sequence at one end of the junction differs from germline and may be a read error. This rearrangement joins TRBV5-1 to TRBJ1-2; D might be TRBD1 (5 bases). CDR3 length: 15 residues. The germline gives CDR1 SGHRS, CDR2 YFSETQ. The DNA of the CDR3 is TGCGCCAGCAGCCTCACCCCTCCCGAGCCGTGGGGCTACCCCTTC. It is translated as CASSLTPPEPWGYPF.

The chain links TRBV5-1 to TRBJ2-5; D ambiguous. Trimming took 3 bases from V and 7 from J, leaving 13 bases between them. Germline assignment: CDR1 SGHRS and CDR2 YFSETQ. This CDR3 is built from 13 residues. CDR3 nucleotide sequence: TGCGCCAGCAGCTCCCGGAGTGGCTGGACCCAGTACTTC. The encoded protein is CASSSRSGWTQYF.

This clone was observed once. The chain joins TRBV15 to TRBJ1-1, with 8 bases fitting TRBD1. CDR1 is LNHNV, CDR2 YYDKDF, per germline (reference sequence). With V trimmed by 7 bases and J by 7 bases, 11 bases remained unmatched. The length of the CDR3 is 14 residues. The DNA of the CDR3 is TGTGCCACCACCTCGGACAGGGTATACGGTGAAGCTTTCTTT. This sequence encodes CATTSDRVYGEAFF.

The gene calls are TRBV6-1 and TRBJ2-3; TRBD2 matches 8 bases. With 6 bases clipped from V and 2 bases from J, the junction kept 4 bases outside the gene matches. The V gene's germline CDR1 is MNHNS and CDR2 SASEGT. The CDR3 contains 14 residues. CDR3 amino acids: CASSPGGYTDTQYF. The CDR3 nucleotides are TGTGCCAGCAGCCCGGGAGGGTACACAGATACGCAGTATTTT.

J is TRBJ2-7 and V is TRBV11-3; 7 bases line up with TRBD1. The CDR3 is 14 residues long. With 5 bases clipped from V and 7 bases from J, the junction kept 11 bases outside the gene matches. Germline CDR1 and CDR2: SGHNT and YENEEA. For the CDR3, the DNA is TGTGCCAGCAGCCCTTGGACAGGCTCGGGAGAGCAGTACTTC. This codes for CASSPWTGSGEQYF.

The V gene is TRBV25-1, the J gene TRBJ2-7; the match to TRBD1 covers 7 bases. There are 13 residues in the CDR3. The ends lost 6 bases at V and 3 bases at J; junction bases unmatched: 5. In germline, CDR1 is MGHDK, CDR2 SYGVNS. The CDR3 nucleotides read TGTGCCAGCAGCCTGTGGACAGGCTACGAGCAGTACTTC. The encoded protein is CASSLWTGYEQYF.

V gene TRBV5-6 combines with J gene TRBJ2-6; TRBD1 aligns across 7 bases. The CDR3 is made up of 16 amino acids. Germline loops: CDR1 SGHDT, CDR2 YYEEEE. The junction had 6 bases not matched to a gene; V was cut back by 2 bases and J by 4 bases. The CDR3, as DNA: TGTGCCAGCAGCTTAGTCAGGGGGACCGGGGCCAACGTCCTGACTTTC. Its protein is CASSLVRGTGANVLTF.

The chain has TRBV7-3 and TRBJ2-7; 13 bases align to TRBD2. The length of the CDR3 is 17 residues. Trimming removed 5 bases from V and 4 bases from J; junction bases left unmatched: 11. CDR1 is SGHTA and CDR2 is FQGTGA in the germline V gene. The CDR3 region is CASSHVPPLAGGYEQYF. The CDR3 DNA is TGTGCCAGCAGCCACGTGCCCCCACTAGCGGGGGGGTACGAGCAGTACTTC.

The chain carries TRBV6-1 and TRBJ1-5, with TRBD1 as a possible D gene (6 bases). Germline-derived CDR1 and CDR2 are MNHNS and SASEGT. CDR3 length equals 14 residues. Trimming cost V 1 base and J 7 bases, with 11 bases left between them. CDR3 sequence: CASSEGTGRQPQHF. CDR3 coding DNA: TGTGCCAGCAGTGAAGGAACAGGGCGGCAGCCCCAGCATTTT.

V and J are TRBV18 and TRBJ2-7; 7 bases are shared with TRBD1. Per germline, CDR1 KGHSH and CDR2 LQKENI. CDR3 size: 14 residues. V shed 4 bases, J shed 4 bases, and the junction held 7 bases outside the gene matches. CDR3: CASSHPGQPYEQYF. The CDR3 nucleotides are TGTGCCAGCTCACACCCGGGACAGCCGTACGAGCAGTACTTC.

The chain uses TRBV6-1 and TRBJ2-7, with 11 bases that match TRBD2. Unmatched junction bases numbered 5, after V lost 8 bases and J lost 2 bases. The length of the CDR3 is 14 residues. CDR1 is MNHNS, CDR2 SASEGT, per germline. CDR3 residues: CASFTSGGTYEQYF. As DNA, the CDR3 is TGTGCCAGCTTCACTAGCGGGGGTACCTACGAGCAGTACTTC.

The rearrangement uses TRBV2 and TRBJ2-1, with 13 nucleotides matching TRBD2. Germline CDR1 SNHLY, CDR2 FYNNEI. J gave up 7 bases and V 8 bases, and 8 bases lay outside the gene matches. The CDR3 contains 15 residues. The CDR3 region is CASGKTSGGHNEQFF. CDR3 sequence (DNA): TGTGCCAGCGGCAAGACTAGCGGGGGGCATAATGAGCAGTTCTTC. The full variable domain, completed using reference TRBV2 and TRBJ2-1, is EPEVTQTPSHQVTQMGQEVILRCVPISNHLYFYWYRQILGQKVEFLVSFYNNEISEKSEIFDDQFSVERPDGSNFTLKIRSTKLEDSAMYFCASGKTSGGHNEQFFGPGTRLTVL.

The chain is built from TRBV7-8 and TRBJ2-5; 9 bases are a match to TRBD1. The CDR3 totals 17 residues. Germline loops: CDR1 SGHVS, CDR2 FQNEAQ. The ends lost 4 bases at V and 0 bases at J; junction bases unmatched: 9. The CDR3 is CASSWPVGTGNQETQYF. CDR3 sequence (DNA): TGTGCCAGCAGCTGGCCGGTCGGGACAGGGAACCAAGAGACCCAGTACTTC.